The rows below give T cell receptor beta chains drawn from one sample of a study of T cell changes during pregnancy in multiple sclerosis. The repertoire was sequenced with immunoSEQ multiplex PCR; TCRdb's copy has only in-frame clones and lacks some. The table includes fewer than 90,000 clones, roughly 93% detected once. The material sequenced was peripheral blood, taken in the third trimester of pregnancy. The source is a female donor in good health, enrolled as a control in a pregnancy study. CDR3s include the opening cysteine and the closing phenylalanine or tryptophan. The order of the fields is clone size, V gene, D gene, J gene, CDR3 protein. The D gene is left open where the match is weak. Rows may omit the clone size; those that give it use once, few, many or a size class.

clone_size: NA; v_call: TRBV5-1; d_call: NA; j_call: TRBJ2-7; cdr3_aa: CASSLDPGLYSYEQYF
clone_size: NA; v_call: TRBV5-6; d_call: NA; j_call: TRBJ2-5; cdr3_aa: CASTKSGNLETQYF
clone_size: NA; v_call: TRBV30; d_call: TRBD2; j_call: TRBJ2-1; cdr3_aa: CAFLAGDRNEQFF
clone_size: NA; v_call: TRBV7-6; d_call: TRBD2; j_call: TRBJ2-5; cdr3_aa: CASSSLPLLAGVGETQYF
clone_size: NA; v_call: TRBV20-1; d_call: NA; j_call: TRBJ2-1; cdr3_aa: CSARAGTQQFF
clone_size: NA; v_call: TRBV29-1; d_call: TRBD2; j_call: TRBJ2-7; cdr3_aa: CSVGTSGGPYEQYF
clone_size: NA; v_call: TRBV7-2; d_call: NA; j_call: TRBJ2-7; cdr3_aa: CASSSGLRTEQYF
clone_size: NA; v_call: TRBV5-1; d_call: NA; j_call: TRBJ1-3; cdr3_aa: CASSSQGFSGNTIYF
clone_size: NA; v_call: TRBV5-1; d_call: NA; j_call: TRBJ2-3; cdr3_aa: CASDLMTGMRDTQYF
clone_size: once; v_call: TRBV2; d_call: NA; j_call: TRBJ2-7; cdr3_aa: CASSVTGFGEQYF
clone_size: NA; v_call: TRBV30; d_call: NA; j_call: TRBJ2-2; cdr3_aa: CAWRGTAAVGELFF
clone_size: NA; v_call: TRBV5-1; d_call: NA; j_call: TRBJ1-3; cdr3_aa: CASSSNSGNTIYF
clone_size: once; v_call: TRBV6-5; d_call: NA; j_call: TRBJ2-7; cdr3_aa: CASSYRRGAQSYEQYF
clone_size: NA; v_call: TRBV6-5; d_call: NA; j_call: TRBJ1-1; cdr3_aa: CASSERALNTEAFF
clone_size: NA; v_call: TRBV7-2; d_call: NA; j_call: TRBJ2-4; cdr3_aa: CASSLPTALAKNIQYF
clone_size: NA; v_call: TRBV5-1; d_call: NA; j_call: TRBJ2-7; cdr3_aa: CASQPHRLGGEQYF
clone_size: NA; v_call: TRBV30; d_call: TRBD2; j_call: TRBJ2-3; cdr3_aa: CAWGLAGSTDTQYF
clone_size: NA; v_call: TRBV27; d_call: NA; j_call: TRBJ1-1; cdr3_aa: CASSLGVRGNTEAFF
clone_size: NA; v_call: TRBV28; d_call: NA; j_call: TRBJ2-2; cdr3_aa: CASSITGNTGELFF
clone_size: once; v_call: TRBV5-5; d_call: NA; j_call: TRBJ2-3; cdr3_aa: CASSVPQGLGTDTQYF
clone_size: NA; v_call: TRBV18; d_call: TRBD1; j_call: TRBJ2-1; cdr3_aa: CASSPLISEGANEQFF
clone_size: NA; v_call: TRBV5-1; d_call: TRBD1; j_call: TRBJ2-7; cdr3_aa: CASSFAGGSNEQYF
clone_size: once; v_call: TRBV7-9; d_call: TRBD1; j_call: TRBJ2-5; cdr3_aa: CASSPLGQGSQETQYF
clone_size: NA; v_call: TRBV7-2; d_call: TRBD2; j_call: TRBJ2-7; cdr3_aa: CASSLASGKSSYEQYF
clone_size: NA; v_call: TRBV5-8; d_call: TRBD2; j_call: TRBJ2-7; cdr3_aa: CASSFLNGRHEQYF
clone_size: once; v_call: TRBV5-1; d_call: TRBD1; j_call: TRBJ2-7; cdr3_aa: CASSPRTGGTYEQYF
clone_size: NA; v_call: TRBV5-5; d_call: NA; j_call: TRBJ2-5; cdr3_aa: CASSLQTLLTETQYF
clone_size: NA; v_call: TRBV28; d_call: TRBD1; j_call: TRBJ2-7; cdr3_aa: CASSFAGTGLYEQYF
clone_size: NA; v_call: TRBV6-1; d_call: NA; j_call: TRBJ1-2; cdr3_aa: CASSEEEIYGYTF
clone_size: NA; v_call: TRBV2; d_call: TRBD1; j_call: TRBJ2-7; cdr3_aa: CASSRQGETYEQYF
clone_size: NA; v_call: TRBV9; d_call: NA; j_call: TRBJ2-7; cdr3_aa: CASRVSRTGELAELYEQYF
clone_size: NA; v_call: TRBV29-1; d_call: NA; j_call: TRBJ2-5; cdr3_aa: CSVTQGSKKETQYF
clone_size: NA; v_call: TRBV21-1; d_call: NA; j_call: TRBJ2-2; cdr3_aa: CASTRTENTGELFF
clone_size: NA; v_call: TRBV27; d_call: NA; j_call: TRBJ2-1; cdr3_aa: CASSFQGFGGTPWNEQFF
clone_size: NA; v_call: TRBV7-8; d_call: TRBD2; j_call: TRBJ2-1; cdr3_aa: CASTRTGTSGSNEQFF
clone_size: NA; v_call: TRBV7-9; d_call: NA; j_call: TRBJ2-3; cdr3_aa: CASSGRTAQPTDTQYF
clone_size: NA; v_call: TRBV15; d_call: TRBD2; j_call: TRBJ2-3; cdr3_aa: CATSRRGRGGTDTQYF
clone_size: NA; v_call: TRBV28; d_call: NA; j_call: TRBJ1-1; cdr3_aa: CASSPTTLGAFF
clone_size: NA; v_call: TRBV28; d_call: NA; j_call: TRBJ2-5; cdr3_aa: CASSFAQPQETQYF
clone_size: NA; v_call: TRBV6-5; d_call: TRBD1; j_call: TRBJ1-4; cdr3_aa: CASSSGQDDEKLFF